This TCR beta chain emerged from a study of cytomegalovirus exposure and HLA in healthy donors. Study-wide results and caveats: Despite most TCR sequences being rare, some public TCRs occurred in many donors. The listing of 150 or so TCR beta chains classed them as cytomegalovirus-associated. Per published accounts, TCR beta sequences correctly predicted the HLA-A and HLA-B alleles of most subjects.

The study ran its PCR with 60 Vbeta and 13 Jbeta primers. The method was immunoSEQ multiplex PCR; TCRdb's version includes in-frame clones alone and lacks a portion of them. This sample yields some 140,000 clones, of which 65% to 80% are seen a single time; 1.5% to 2% belongs to the top ten. Nobody recorded the CMV serostatus of this donor. Regarding this clone: Its antigen is not known.

The V end lost 3 bases, the J end lost 2 bases, and 20 bases lay between the germline ends. This CDR3 comprises 18 residues. CDR1 is SNHLY, CDR2 FYNNEI, per germline. The genes are TRBV2 and TRBJ1-5; D gene ambiguous. The TCR originated in a human donor in good health. Material: PBMCs. The CDR3 DNA reads TGTGCCAGCAGTGACCCCGCCGGACTTTCCTCGGGCAATCAGCCCCAGCATTTT. Amino acid sequence: CASSDPAGLSSGNQPQHF.